The subject of this entry is one T cell receptor beta chain. Germline assignment: CDR1 MNHNS and CDR2 SASEGT. The CDR3 runs 17 residues. Germline trimming cut 4 bases from V and 0 bases from J; bases unmatched to any gene: 8. Produced via immunoSEQ multiplex PCR; TCRdb's table is partial and in-frame only. The sample shows some 250,000 clones, roughly 83% of them seen only once. These data originate in a study of blood T cell repertoires in COVID-19. The sequenced sample consisted of peripheral blood. This sequence originates from a man older than 75 with acute or convalescent COVID-19. This sequence joins TRBV6-1 and TRBJ1-2, with 10 bases lining up with TRBD1. The CDR3 region is CASSVRQGANTNYGYTF. CDR3 coding DNA: TGTGCCAGCAGTGTCAGACAGGGGGCAAATACTAACTATGGCTACACCTTC.